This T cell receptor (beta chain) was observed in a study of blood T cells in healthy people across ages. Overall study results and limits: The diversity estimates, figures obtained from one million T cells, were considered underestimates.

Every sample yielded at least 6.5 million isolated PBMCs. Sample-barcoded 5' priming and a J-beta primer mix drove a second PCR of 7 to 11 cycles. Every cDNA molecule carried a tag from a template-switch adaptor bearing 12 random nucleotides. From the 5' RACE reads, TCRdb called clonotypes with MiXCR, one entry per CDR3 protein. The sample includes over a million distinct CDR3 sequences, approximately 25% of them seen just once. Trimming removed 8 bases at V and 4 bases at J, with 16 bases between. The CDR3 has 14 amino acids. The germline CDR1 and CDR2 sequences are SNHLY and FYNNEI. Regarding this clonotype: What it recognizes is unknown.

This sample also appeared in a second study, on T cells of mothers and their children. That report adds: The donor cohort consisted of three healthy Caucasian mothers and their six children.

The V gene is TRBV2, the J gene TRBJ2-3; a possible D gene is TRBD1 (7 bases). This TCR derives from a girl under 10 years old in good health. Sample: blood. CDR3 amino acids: CASAVGGGPDTQYF. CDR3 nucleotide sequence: TGTGCCAGCGCCGTAGGAGGGGGCCCAGATACGCAGTATTTT.